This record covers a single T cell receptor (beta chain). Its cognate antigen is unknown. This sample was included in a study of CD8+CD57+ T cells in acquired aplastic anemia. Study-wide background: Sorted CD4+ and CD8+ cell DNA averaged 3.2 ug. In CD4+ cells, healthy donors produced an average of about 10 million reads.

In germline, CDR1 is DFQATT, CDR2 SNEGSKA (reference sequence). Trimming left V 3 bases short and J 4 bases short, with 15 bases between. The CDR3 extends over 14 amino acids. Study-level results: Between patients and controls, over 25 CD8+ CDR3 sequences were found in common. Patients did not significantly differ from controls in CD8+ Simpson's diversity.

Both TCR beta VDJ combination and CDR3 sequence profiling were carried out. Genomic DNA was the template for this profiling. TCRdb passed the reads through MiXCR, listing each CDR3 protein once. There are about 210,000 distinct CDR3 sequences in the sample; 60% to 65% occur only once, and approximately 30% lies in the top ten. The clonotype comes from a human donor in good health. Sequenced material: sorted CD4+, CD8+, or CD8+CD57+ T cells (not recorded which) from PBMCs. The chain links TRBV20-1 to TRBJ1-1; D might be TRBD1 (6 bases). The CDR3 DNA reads TGCAGTGCTAGTCCGGGGGCTCGTGGCACTGAAGCTTTCTTT. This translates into CSASPGARGTEAFF.